This T cell receptor beta chain was sequenced for a study of PD-1 blockade in mismatch repair-deficient tumors. Study-level background: All were previously treated, progressing patients with over 9 mismatch repair-deficient cancer types. Study findings and constraints: Rapid post-treatment expansion, then contraction, generally preceding radiologic response, marked tumor-resident clones.

The method was immunoSEQ multiplex PCR; TCRdb's version includes in-frame clones alone and lacks a portion of them. The sample holds tens of thousands of clones, more than 75% seen once. About this clone: Its cognate antigen is unknown.

Mismatch repair deficiency was confirmed in all patients, by PCR or immunohistochemistry. The TCR-sequenced patients were a few responders to pembrolizumab. The origin of this receptor is an adult with mismatch repair-deficient cancer. The input for sequencing was peripheral blood, taken 2 weeks after starting pembrolizumab.

CDR3: CASSEYDRNQPQHF. The CDR3 coding sequence is TGTGCCAGCAGTGAATATGACAGAAATCAGCCCCAGCATTTT. The chain links TRBV2 to TRBJ1-5; tentatively, D is TRBD1 (5 bases). This CDR3 region has 14 residues. V lost 2 bases to trimming and J lost 4 bases, with 9 bases between them. Germline CDR1 and CDR2: SNHLY and FYNNEI.